Presented here are 14 T cell receptor beta chains from one specimen sequenced in a study of T cell responses to AZD1222 COVID-19 vaccine. TCRdb's table, derived via immunoSEQ multiplex PCR, lists solely in-frame clones and lacks some. Among 150,000 to 200,000 clones listed, almost 95% were seen once. Specimen: peripheral blood, collected on day 0 of AZD1222 vaccination. The receptors shown here come from an adult in good health.

This rearrangement joins TRBV6-5 to TRBJ2-1, with TRBD1 matching over 9 bases. CDR3 length: 13 residues. J was trimmed by 8 bases and V by 10 bases; bases with no gene match: 9. Germline CDR1 and CDR2: MNHEY and SVGAGI. CDR3 DNA sequence: TGTGCCACTCTCGGGGACAGGGAAGATGAGCAGTTCTTC. Translated, it gives CATLGDREDEQFF.

This chain joins TRBV28 and TRBJ1-4; the match to TRBD1 covers 7 bases. Germline lookup yields CDR1 MDHEN and CDR2 SYDVKM. The CDR3 length is 14 residues. J was trimmed by 3 bases and V by 6 bases; bases with no gene match: 4. CDR3 DNA sequence: TGTGCCAGCAGACCGGGACAGTCTAATGAAAAACTGTTTTTT. It is translated as CASRPGQSNEKLFF.

The chain is built from TRBV29-1 and TRBJ1-5, with TRBD1 as a possible D gene (6 bases). CDR1 and CDR2 from the germline V gene are SQVTM and ANQGSEA. The ends were cut back, 4 bases at V and 6 bases at J, with 16 bases in the middle. The CDR3 runs 14 residues. DNA of the CDR3: TGCAGCGTTGTATTGGGGGGGCTAGGTCAGCCCCAGCATTTT. It yields the protein CSVVLGGLGQPQHF.

The chain employs TRBV10-3 and TRBJ1-2; a weak D match, TRBD1 (5 bases). Germline CDR1 is ENHRY and CDR2 is SYGVKD. V was pared by 0 bases and J by 5 bases, with 10 bases between. This CDR3 region has 14 residues. The DNA for the CDR3 is TGTGCCATCAGTGAGTCTACAGGAGAGTATGGCTACACCTTC. Protein sequence: CAISESTGEYGYTF.

This clone was detected only a few times. The rearrangement links TRBV12-3 or TRBV12-4 to TRBJ1-6; D not certain. Trimming took off 3 bases at V and 14 bases at J, with 11 bases between the two ends. This CDR3 is 12 amino acids long. The CDR3: CASSLAQGTLHF. As DNA, the CDR3 is TGTGCCAGCAGTTTGGCGCAAGGGACCCTCCACTTT.

The chain joins TRBV2 to TRBJ2-3; D may correspond to TRBD1 or TRBD2 (5 bases each). From germline, CDR1 is SNHLY and CDR2 FYNNEI. The CDR3 runs to 17 residues. Trimming removed 5 bases at V and 5 bases at J, with 23 bases between. CDR3 bases: TGTGCCAGCAGTCCTCAAGGGACCGACGGATATTTAGATACGCAGTATTTT. Translating gives CASSPQGTDGYLDTQYF. The entire variable domain, with the rest obtained from reference TRBV2 and TRBJ2-3, is as follows: EPEVTQTPSHQVTQMGQEVILRCVPISNHLYFYWYRQILGQKVEFLVSFYNNEISEKSEIFDDQFSVERPDGSNFTLKIRSTKLEDSAMYFCASSPQGTDGYLDTQYFGPGTRLTVL.

CDR3 sequence reads: CASSQESGQGYGYTF. The CDR3 DNA reads as TGTGCCAGCAGCCAAGAGTCGGGACAGGGCTATGGCTACACCTTC. V gene TRBV3-1 (or the pseudogene TRBV3-2) combines with J gene TRBJ1-2; 9 bases align to TRBD1. Trimming cost V 0 bases and J 4 bases; bases outside gene matches: 3. This CDR3 comprises 15 residues. CDR1 and CDR2 (germline): LGHDT, YNNKEL (reference sequence).

V and J are TRBV5-8 and TRBJ2-7; 7 bases match TRBD1. Trimming took 0 bases from V and 6 from J; bases not matched to a gene: 3. The CDR3 is 13 amino acids. Germline CDR1 and CDR2: SGHTS and YDEGEE. CDR3 bases: TGTGCCAGCAGCTTGGCCCCAGGGGGCGAGCAGTACGTC. Protein: CASSLAPGGEQYV.

The J gene is TRBJ2-1, the V gene TRBV4-2; a weak D match, TRBD1 (5 bases). V was pared by 0 bases and J by 7 bases, with 16 bases between. Germline CDR1 is LGHNA and CDR2 is YNFKEQ. The CDR3 loop spans 16 amino acids. CDR3 in DNA: TGTGCCAGCAGCCAAGACCCGCAGGGCGGATCGAATGAGCAGTTCTTC. Its translation is CASSQDPQGGSNEQFF.

This clone was observed a single time. This chain uses TRBV19 with TRBJ2-7; tentatively, D is TRBD2 (7 bases). The CDR3 loop spans 15 amino acids. The ends were cut back, 3 bases at V and 0 bases at J, with 12 bases in the middle. Germline CDR1 reads LNHDA; CDR2 reads SQIVND (reference sequence). CDR3 nucleotides: TGTGCCAGTAGTATGTGGGGGGGACACTCCTACGAGCAGTACTTC. Protein product: CASSMWGGHSYEQYF. The whole variable domain, filled in from reference TRBV19 and TRBJ2-7, reads DGGITQSPKYLFRKEGQNVTLSCEQNLNHDAMYWYRQDPGQGLRLIYYSQIVNDFQKGDIAEGYSVSREKKESFPLTVTSAQKNPTAFYLCASSMWGGHSYEQYFGPGTRLTVT.

The rearrangement links TRBV29-1 to TRBJ1-2; D unclear. Germline V gives CDR1 SQVTM, CDR2 ANQGSEA. Trimming left V 4 bases short and J 3 bases short, with 12 bases between. This CDR3 is 13 amino acids long. DNA of the CDR3: TGCAGCGTTGCGGGAGTTCTCGACTATGGCTACACCTTC. Translation gives CSVAGVLDYGYTF.

This clone came up once. The V gene is TRBV29-1, the J gene TRBJ1-5, with D unresolved. Germline CDR1 is SQVTM and CDR2 is ANQGSEA. Trimming pared 8 bases from V and 5 bases from J, leaving 19 bases between. The CDR3 runs 14 residues. The DNA for the CDR3 is TGCAGCCCACTTTCCCCCCCAGAAGATCAGCCCCAGCATTTT. As protein: CSPLSPPEDQPQHF.

The CDR3 loop reads CASSQGGTAYGYTF. The CDR3 DNA reads as TGCGCCAGCAGCCAAGGAGGGACAGCTTATGGCTACACCTTC. The rearrangement uses TRBV4-1 and TRBJ1-2, with 7 bases identical to TRBD1. Looked up from germline, CDR1 is MGHRA and CDR2 is YSYEKL. Losses at the gene ends were 1 base for V and 5 bases for J; bases not matched to a gene: 4. The CDR3 has 14 residues.

J is TRBJ2-1 and V is TRBV27, with TRBD2 identical over 7 bases. Germline CDR1 reads MNHEY; CDR2 reads SMNVEV (reference sequence). With V trimmed by 8 bases and J by 6 bases, 7 bases remained unmatched. The CDR3 totals 13 residues. CDR3 coding DNA: TGTGCCAGCGGACTAGATTCGTCCAATGAGCAGTTCTTC. It specifies CASGLDSSNEQFF.